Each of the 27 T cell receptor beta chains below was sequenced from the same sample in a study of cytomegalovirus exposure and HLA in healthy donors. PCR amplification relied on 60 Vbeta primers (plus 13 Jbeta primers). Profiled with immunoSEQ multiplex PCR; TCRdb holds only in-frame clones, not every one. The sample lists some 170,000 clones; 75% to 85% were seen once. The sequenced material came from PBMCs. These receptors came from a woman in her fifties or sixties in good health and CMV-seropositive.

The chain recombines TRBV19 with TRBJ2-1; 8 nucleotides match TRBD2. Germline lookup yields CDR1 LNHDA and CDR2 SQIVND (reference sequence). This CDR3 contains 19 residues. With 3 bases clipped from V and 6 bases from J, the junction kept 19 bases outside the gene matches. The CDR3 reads CASSIPRSGTRRGTNEQFF. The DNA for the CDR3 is TGTGCCAGTAGTATCCCAAGGTCCGGGACTAGAAGGGGGACCAATGAGCAGTTCTTC.

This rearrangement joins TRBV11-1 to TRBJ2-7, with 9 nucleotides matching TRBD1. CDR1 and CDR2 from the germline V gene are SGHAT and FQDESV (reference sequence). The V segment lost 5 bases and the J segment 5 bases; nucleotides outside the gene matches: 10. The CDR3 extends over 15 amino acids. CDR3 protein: CASSQARDRAHEQYF. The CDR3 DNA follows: TGTGCCAGCAGCCAAGCCCGGGACAGGGCACACGAGCAGTACTTC.

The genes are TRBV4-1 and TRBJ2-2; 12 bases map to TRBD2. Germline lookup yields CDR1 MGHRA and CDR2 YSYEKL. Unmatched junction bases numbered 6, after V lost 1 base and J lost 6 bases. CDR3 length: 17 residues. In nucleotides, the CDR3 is TGCGCCAGCAGCCAAGGCCCGCTAGCGGGGGGGGCCGGGGAGCTGTTTTTT. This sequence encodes CASSQGPLAGGAGELFF.

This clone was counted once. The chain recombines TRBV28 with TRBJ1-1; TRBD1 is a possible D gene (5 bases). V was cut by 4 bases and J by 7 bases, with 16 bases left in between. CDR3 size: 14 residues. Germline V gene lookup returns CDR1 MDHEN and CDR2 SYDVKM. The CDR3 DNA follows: TGTGCCAGCAGTTCCTTGGGGCAGTCCAATGAAGCTTTCTTT. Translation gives CASSSLGQSNEAFF.

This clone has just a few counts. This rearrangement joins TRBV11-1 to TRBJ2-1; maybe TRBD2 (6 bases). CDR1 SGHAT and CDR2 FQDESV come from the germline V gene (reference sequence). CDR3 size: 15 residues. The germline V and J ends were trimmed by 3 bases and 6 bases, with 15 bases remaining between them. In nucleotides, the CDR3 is TGTGCCAGCAGCTTCGCCCCACTAGCAAGCAATGAGCAGTTCTTC. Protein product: CASSFAPLASNEQFF.

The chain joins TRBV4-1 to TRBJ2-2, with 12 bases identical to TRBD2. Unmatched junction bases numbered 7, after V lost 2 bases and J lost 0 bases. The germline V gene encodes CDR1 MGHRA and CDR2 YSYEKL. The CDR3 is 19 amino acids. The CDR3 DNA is TGCGCCAGCAGCCAAACCGGGACTAGCGGGCGCGCGAACACCGGGGAGCTGTTTTTT. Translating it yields CASSQTGTSGRANTGELFF.

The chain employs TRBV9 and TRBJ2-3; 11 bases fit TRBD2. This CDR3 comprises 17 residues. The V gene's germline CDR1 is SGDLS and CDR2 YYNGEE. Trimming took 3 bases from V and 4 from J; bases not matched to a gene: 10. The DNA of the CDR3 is TGTGCCAGCAGCGAGCCCCTAGCGGGAGGTGGCGCAGATACGCAGTATTTT. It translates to CASSEPLAGGGADTQYF.

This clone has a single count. The DNA of the CDR3 is TGTGCCAGCAGCTTACCGGCGGGAGTTAATACCGGGGAGCTGTTTTTT. Translating gives CASSLPAGVNTGELFF. The V call is TRBV7-3, the J call TRBJ2-2; 7 nucleotides agree with TRBD2. CDR1 is SGHTA and CDR2 is FQGTGA in the germline V gene. With V trimmed by 2 bases and J by 5 bases, 8 bases remained unmatched. This CDR3 comprises 16 residues. Complete variable domain (other parts from reference TRBV7-3 and TRBJ2-2): GAGVSQTPSNKVTEKGKYVELRCDPISGHTALYWYRQSLGQGPEFLIYFQGTGAADDSGLPNDRFFAVRPEGSVSTLKIQRTERGDSAVYLCASSLPAGVNTGELFFGEGSRLTVL.

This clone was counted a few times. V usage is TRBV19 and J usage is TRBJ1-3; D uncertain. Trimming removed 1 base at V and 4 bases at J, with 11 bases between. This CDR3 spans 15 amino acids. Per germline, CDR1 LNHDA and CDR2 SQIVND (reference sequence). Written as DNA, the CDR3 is TGTGCCAGTAGTATAGGAAGAGGCTCCGGAAACACCATATATTTT. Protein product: CASSIGRGSGNTIYF.

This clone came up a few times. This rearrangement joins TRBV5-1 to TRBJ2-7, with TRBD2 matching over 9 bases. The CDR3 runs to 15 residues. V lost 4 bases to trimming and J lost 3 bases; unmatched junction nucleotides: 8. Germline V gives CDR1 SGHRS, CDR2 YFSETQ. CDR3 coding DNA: TGCGCCAGCAGCCCTGGCGGGGGGGGGAACTACGAGCAGTACTTC. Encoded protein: CASSPGGGGNYEQYF.

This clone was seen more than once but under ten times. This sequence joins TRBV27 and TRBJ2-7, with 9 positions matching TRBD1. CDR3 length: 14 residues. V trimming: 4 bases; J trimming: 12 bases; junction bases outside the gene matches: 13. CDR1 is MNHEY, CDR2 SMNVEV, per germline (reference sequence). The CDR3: CASSSPKTGGLWYF. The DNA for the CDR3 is TGTGCCAGCAGTTCCCCGAAAACAGGGGGCTTATGGTACTTC.

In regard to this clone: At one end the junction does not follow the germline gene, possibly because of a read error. For the CDR3, the DNA is TGTGCCAGTAGTCTAGAGGACAGGGCTTTTTACTTC. Protein sequence: CASSLEDRAFYF. The chain recombines TRBV19 with TRBJ2-7; TRBD1 agrees at 8 bases. In germline, CDR1 is LNHDA, CDR2 SQIVND (reference sequence). CDR3 size: 12 residues. The whole variable domain, filled in from reference TRBV19 and TRBJ2-7, reads DGGITQSPKYLFRKEGQNVTLSCEQNLNHDAMYWYRQDPGQGLRLIYYSQIVNDFQKGDIAEGYSVSREKKESFPLTVTSAQKNPTAFYLCASSLEDRAFYFGPGTRLTVT.

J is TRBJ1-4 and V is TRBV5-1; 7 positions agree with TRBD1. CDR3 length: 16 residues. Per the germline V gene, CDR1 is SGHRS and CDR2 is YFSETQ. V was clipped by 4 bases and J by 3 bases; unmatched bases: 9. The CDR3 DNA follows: TGCGCCAGCAGCCGGGAGGGCAGGGGGTCTAATGAAAAACTGTTTTTT. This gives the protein CASSREGRGSNEKLFF.

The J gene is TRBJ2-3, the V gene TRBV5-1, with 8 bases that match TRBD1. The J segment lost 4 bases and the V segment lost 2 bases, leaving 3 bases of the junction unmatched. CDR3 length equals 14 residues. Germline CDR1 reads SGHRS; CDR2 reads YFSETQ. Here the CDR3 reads CASSFGQGADTQYF. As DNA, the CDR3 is TGCGCCAGCAGCTTCGGACAGGGAGCAGATACGCAGTATTTT.

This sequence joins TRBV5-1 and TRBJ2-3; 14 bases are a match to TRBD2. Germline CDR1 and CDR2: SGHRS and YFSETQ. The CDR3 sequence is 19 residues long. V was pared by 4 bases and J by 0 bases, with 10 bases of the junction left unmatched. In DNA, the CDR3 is TGCGCCAGCAGCCCCGGACTAGCGGGAGGCACCGCTAGCACAGATACGCAGTATTTT. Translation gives CASSPGLAGGTASTDTQYF.

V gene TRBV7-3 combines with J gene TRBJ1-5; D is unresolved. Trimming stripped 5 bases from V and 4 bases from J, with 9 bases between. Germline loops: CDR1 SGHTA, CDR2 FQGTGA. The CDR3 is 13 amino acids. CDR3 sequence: CASSQRANQPQHF. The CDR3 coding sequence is TGTGCCAGCAGCCAACGAGCTAATCAGCCCCAGCATTTT.

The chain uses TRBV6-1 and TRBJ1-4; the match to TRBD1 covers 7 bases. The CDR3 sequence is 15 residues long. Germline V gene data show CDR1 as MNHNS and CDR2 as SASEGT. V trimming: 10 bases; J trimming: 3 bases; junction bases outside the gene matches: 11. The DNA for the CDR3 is TGTGCCATCCAATCCACAGGGGCCGCTAATGAAAAACTGTTTTTT. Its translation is CAIQSTGAANEKLFF.

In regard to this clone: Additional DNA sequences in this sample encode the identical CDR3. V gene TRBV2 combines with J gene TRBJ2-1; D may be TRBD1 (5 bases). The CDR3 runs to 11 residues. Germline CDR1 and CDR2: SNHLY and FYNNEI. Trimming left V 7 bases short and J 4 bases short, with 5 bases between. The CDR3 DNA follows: TGTGCCAGCAACAGGTACAATGAGCAGTTCTTC. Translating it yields CASNRYNEQFF.

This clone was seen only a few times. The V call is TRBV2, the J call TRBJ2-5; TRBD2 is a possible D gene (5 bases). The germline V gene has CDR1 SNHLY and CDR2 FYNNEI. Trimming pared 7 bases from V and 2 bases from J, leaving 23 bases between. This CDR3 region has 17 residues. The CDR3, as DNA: TGTGCCAGCACCCCCCCATTGCGGGTCTCAAAACAAGAGACCCAGTACTTC. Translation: CASTPPLRVSKQETQYF.

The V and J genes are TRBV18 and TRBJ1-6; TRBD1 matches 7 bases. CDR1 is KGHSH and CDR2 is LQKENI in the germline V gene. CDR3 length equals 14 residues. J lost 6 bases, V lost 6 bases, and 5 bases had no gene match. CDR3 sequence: CASSPDRVNSPLHF. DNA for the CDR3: TGTGCCAGCTCCCCAGACAGGGTTAATTCACCCCTCCACTTT.

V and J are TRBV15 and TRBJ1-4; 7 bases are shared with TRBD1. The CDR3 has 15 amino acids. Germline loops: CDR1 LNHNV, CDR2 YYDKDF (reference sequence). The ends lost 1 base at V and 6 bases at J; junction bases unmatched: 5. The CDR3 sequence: CATSRGGGRDEKLFF. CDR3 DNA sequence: TGTGCCACCAGCAGAGGAGGGGGCAGGGATGAAAAACTGTTTTTT.

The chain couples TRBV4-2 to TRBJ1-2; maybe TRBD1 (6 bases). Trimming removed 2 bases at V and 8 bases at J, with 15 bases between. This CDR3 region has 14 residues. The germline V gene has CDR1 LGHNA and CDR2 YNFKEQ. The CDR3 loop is CASSQRGGSGGYTF. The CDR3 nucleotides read TGTGCCAGCAGCCAAAGGGGGGGGTCTGGAGGCTACACCTTC.

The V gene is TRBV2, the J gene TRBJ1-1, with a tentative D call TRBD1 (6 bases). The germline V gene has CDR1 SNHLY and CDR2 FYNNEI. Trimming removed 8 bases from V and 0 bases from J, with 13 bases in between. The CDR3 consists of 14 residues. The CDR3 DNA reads TGTGCCAGCCAGGGGATATTCATGAACACTGAAGCTTTCTTT. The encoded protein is CASQGIFMNTEAFF.

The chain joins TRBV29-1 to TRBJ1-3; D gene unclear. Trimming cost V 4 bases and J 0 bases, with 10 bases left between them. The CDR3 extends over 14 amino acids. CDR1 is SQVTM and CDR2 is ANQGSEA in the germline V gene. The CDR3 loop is CSVVDSRSGNTIYF. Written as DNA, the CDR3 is TGCAGCGTTGTGGACTCGCGCTCTGGAAACACCATATATTTT.

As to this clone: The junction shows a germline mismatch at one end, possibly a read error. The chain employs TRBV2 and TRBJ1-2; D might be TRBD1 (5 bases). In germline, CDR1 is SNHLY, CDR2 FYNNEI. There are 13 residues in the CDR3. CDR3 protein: CASSEGGDDPFFF. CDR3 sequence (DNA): TGTGCCAGCAGTGAAGGCGGGGACGATCCCTTTTTCTTC. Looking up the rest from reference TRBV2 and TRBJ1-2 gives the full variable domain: EPEVTQTPSHQVTQMGQEVILRCVPISNHLYFYWYRQILGQKVEFLVSFYNNEISEKSEIFDDQFSVERPDGSNFTLKIRSTKLEDSAMYFCASSEGGDDPFFFGSGTRLTVV.

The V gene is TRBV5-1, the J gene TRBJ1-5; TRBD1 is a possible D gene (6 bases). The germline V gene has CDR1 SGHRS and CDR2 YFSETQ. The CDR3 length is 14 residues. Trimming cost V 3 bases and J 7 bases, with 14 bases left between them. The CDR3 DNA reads TGCGCCAGCAGCTCCACAGGGATGGGGCAGCCCCAGCATTTT. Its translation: CASSSTGMGQPQHF.

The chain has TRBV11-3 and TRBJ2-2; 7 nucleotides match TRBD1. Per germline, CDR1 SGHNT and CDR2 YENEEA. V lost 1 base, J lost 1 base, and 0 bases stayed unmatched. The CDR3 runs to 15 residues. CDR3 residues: CASSLGTGNTGELFF. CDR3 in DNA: TGTGCCAGCAGCTTAGGGACAGGGAACACCGGGGAGCTGTTTTTT.